Following are 16 T cell receptor beta chains from one sample sequenced in a study of T cell repertoires in cytomegalovirus infection (dated by TCRdb to the late 2010s). TCRdb lists the instrument as Illumina HiSeq 1500. The public reads were quality trimmed at Q25 with fastp and then assembled into clones with MiXCR by TCRdb, keeping productive beta chains. Every entry covers one CDR3 protein and lists the most common genes and DNA from its rows. The sample table records roughly 500,000 distinct CDR3 sequences; 11% of these occur just once. The leading ten clones occupy 10% of the sample. Sequencing was carried out using PBMCs. These receptors originate from a human donor in good health (CMV status not recorded). Some clones in this sample may be carry-over from other donors' samples.

This chain uses TRBV20-1 with TRBJ2-3; TRBD2 aligns across 8 bases. CDR1 is DFQATT and CDR2 is SNEGSKA in the germline V gene (reference sequence). The CDR3 is 14 residues long. V shed 6 bases and J 1 base; nucleotides not matched to a gene: 6. The CDR3 loop is CSAEREPRTDTQYF. CDR3 nucleotide sequence: TGCAGTGCAGAGCGGGAGCCTCGCACAGATACGCAGTATTTT.

This clonotype was seen a single time. The genes are TRBV9 and TRBJ2-1; D is unclear. Germline V CDR1 and CDR2: SGDLS, YYNGEE. V gave up 0 bases and J gave up 2 bases, with 9 bases separating them. The CDR3 runs to 15 residues. The DNA for the CDR3 is TGTGCCAGCAGCGTAGTCGGTTCTGCCTACAATGAGCAGTTCTTC. This codes for CASSVVGSAYNEQFF.

This clonotype was seen many times. The V gene is TRBV7-8, the J gene TRBJ2-6; TRBD1 might be the D (5 bases). Germline V gene sequence: CDR1 SGHVS, CDR2 FQNEAQ. The CDR3 is 21 residues long. V lost 5 bases, J lost 0 bases, and 26 bases lay in between. The CDR3 DNA sequence: TGTGCCAGCAGCCGTCTCCGTAGGGGCTCAATTCGTACCTCTGGGGCCAACGTCCTGACTTTC. Its protein product is CASSRLRRGSIRTSGANVLTF.

This clonotype was seen only a few times. The rearrangement uses TRBV5-1 and TRBJ2-7; D perhaps matches TRBD1 (8 bases). The CDR3 loop spans 15 amino acids. The V end was cut by 4 bases, the J end by 2 bases, with 16 bases between. Germline V CDR1 and CDR2: SGHRS, YFSETQ. DNA for the CDR3: TGCGCCAGCAGCCCTTACAGGGGGGGTCCCTACGAGCAGTACTTC. It translates to CASSPYRGGPYEQYF.

At least ten counts were recorded for this clonotype. The V call is TRBV11-1, the J call TRBJ2-5; 10 bases agree with TRBD2. CDR3 size: 15 residues. Germline V gene lookup returns CDR1 SGHAT and CDR2 FQDESV (reference sequence). V gave up 5 bases and J gave up 1 base; unmatched junction bases: 4. As DNA, the CDR3 is TGTGCCAGCAGCCAGGGACTAGCGTTCCAAGAGACCCAGTACTTC. Residues: CASSQGLAFQETQYF.

As to this clonotype: A much more abundant neighbour one base away suggests this may be a read error. The chain is built from TRBV29-1 and TRBJ2-7; 9 bases line up with TRBD2. The V gene's germline CDR1 is SQVTM and CDR2 ANQGSEA. The CDR3 runs 14 residues. CDR3 sequence (DNA): TGCAGCGTTGCCCAACTAGCGGGCGAGGGCGAGCAGCACTTC. Its translation: CSVAQLAGEGEQHF.

This clonotype has a count of ten or more. J is TRBJ2-5 and V is TRBV29-1; 14 bases map to TRBD2. J was trimmed by 2 bases and V by 6 bases; bases with no gene match: 5. CDR3 length: 15 residues. Germline CDR1 and CDR2: SQVTM and ANQGSEA. DNA of the CDR3: TGCAGCGTCCTCCGACTAGCGGGAGGGCAAGAGACCCAGTACTTC. Residues: CSVLRLAGGQETQYF.

This clonotype was detected many times. The chain carries TRBV7-9 and TRBJ2-5; unclear D gene. The CDR3 totals 17 residues. Trimming removed 1 base at V and 5 bases at J, with 20 bases between. The germline CDR1 and CDR2 sequences are SEHNR and FQNEAQ (reference sequence). The CDR3: CASSLVFQAGEGETQYF. The CDR3 DNA follows: TGTGCCAGCAGCTTAGTTTTCCAGGCTGGGGAAGGGGAGACCCAGTACTTC.

The rearrangement uses TRBV5-1 and TRBJ2-3, with TRBD2 identical over 8 bases. After removal of 3 bases from V and 4 bases from J, the junction contained 7 bases not matched to a gene. The CDR3 has 15 amino acids. Germline V gene sequence: CDR1 SGHRS, CDR2 YFSETQ. The chain's CDR3 is CASSSTGGAADTQYF. CDR3 bases: TGCGCCAGCAGCTCCACGGGGGGGGCCGCAGATACGCAGTATTTT.

Ten or more counts support this clonotype. This chain connects TRBV2 to TRBJ2-2, with D perhaps TRBD2 (6 bases). The CDR3 runs to 16 residues. Trimming pared 6 bases from V and 5 bases from J, leaving 19 bases between. The V gene's germline CDR1 is SNHLY and CDR2 FYNNEI. This chain's CDR3 is CASRTSEGQKTGELFF. The CDR3, as DNA: TGTGCCAGCAGGACTAGTGAGGGGCAGAAGACCGGGGAGCTGTTTTTT.

The table lists this clonotype with a few counts. V and J are TRBV20-1 and TRBJ2-1, with D perhaps matching TRBD2 (5 bases). Trimming removed 0 bases from V and 4 bases from J, with 16 bases in between. The germline CDR1 and CDR2 sequences are DFQATT and SNEGSKA (reference sequence). The CDR3 runs to 16 residues. The CDR3 loop is CSARDLEGLEYNEQFF. In DNA, the CDR3 is TGCAGTGCTAGAGATCTCGAGGGATTGGAGTACAATGAGCAGTTCTTC.

This clonotype was observed at least ten times. The chain joins TRBV3-1 to TRBJ2-3; the D gene is possibly TRBD2 (7 bases). Trimming pared 0 bases from V and 0 bases from J, leaving 16 bases between. The CDR3 loop spans 18 amino acids. Germline V gene sequence: CDR1 LGHDT, CDR2 YNNKEL (reference sequence). The CDR3 sequence: CASSQDLGGGPSTDTQYF. CDR3 in DNA: TGTGCCAGCAGCCAAGATCTGGGCGGGGGCCCCAGCACAGATACGCAGTATTTT.

This chain connects TRBV5-1 to TRBJ2-5; TRBD2 aligns across 11 bases. CDR1 is SGHRS and CDR2 is YFSETQ in the germline V gene. Germline trimming cut 4 bases from V and 4 bases from J; bases unmatched to any gene: 6. The length of the CDR3 is 15 residues. The CDR3 spells CASSSSGRATETQYF. The CDR3 DNA reads as TGCGCCAGCAGCAGTAGCGGGAGGGCCACAGAGACCCAGTACTTC. The full variable domain, in which reference TRBV5-1 and TRBJ2-5 provide the parts outside the CDR3, is KAGVTQTPRYLIKTRGQQVTLSCSPISGHRSVSWYQQTPGQGLQFLFEYFSETQRNKGNFPGRFSGRQFSNSRSEMNVSTLELGDSALYLCASSSSGRATETQYFGPGTRLLVL.

This clonotype has ten or more counts. The V call is TRBV19, the J call TRBJ1-5; unclear D gene. The CDR3 is 14 amino acids. CDR1 is LNHDA and CDR2 is SQIVND in the germline V gene (reference sequence). With 6 bases removed from V and 1 base from J, the gap between germline ends came to 10 bases. The CDR3 DNA is TGTGCCAGTAGGCCCGACACCAGCAATCAGCCCCAGCATTTT. It encodes CASRPDTSNQPQHF.

The chain recombines TRBV25-1 with TRBJ1-4, with 7 nucleotides matching TRBD1. The junction had 2 bases not matched to a gene; V was cut back by 3 bases and J by 4 bases. There are 14 residues in the CDR3. The germline V gene has CDR1 MGHDK and CDR2 SYGVNS. In nucleotides, the CDR3 is TGTGCCAGCAGTGACGACAGGGATAATGAAAAACTGTTTTTT. It encodes CASSDDRDNEKLFF.

There are many counts of this clonotype. The V call is TRBV12-3 or TRBV12-4, the J call TRBJ2-5; the match to TRBD2 covers 9 bases. There are 14 residues in the CDR3. Losses at the gene ends were 5 bases for V and 5 bases for J; bases not matched to a gene: 6. This CDR3 is CASSKRGAMETQYF. CDR3 nucleotide sequence: TGTGCCAGCAGTAAGCGGGGGGCGATGGAGACCCAGTACTTC.